This TCR beta chain appears in the sequencing data of a study of response to subunit inactivated influenza vaccine. Findings of the study overall: The study's authors posited that every seasonal influenza vaccination enlists few new T cells.

TCRdb re-analysed the RT-PCR reads in MiXCR, keeping a single row per CDR3 protein. The table records some 850,000 distinct CDR3 sequences, less than 20% of them present only once. This CDR3 has 14 amino acids. The germline V gene has CDR1 SGHTA and CDR2 FQGNSA. Trimming pared 8 bases from V and 7 bases from J, leaving 15 bases between. Only a few counts were recorded for this clonotype. The antigen is unknown. The material was PBMCs from blood, obtained 4 to 6 days after vaccination. The chain joins TRBV7-2 to TRBJ1-6; perhaps TRBD1 as D (5 bases). This TCR derives from a man in his fifties who received an inactivated influenza vaccine. CDR3 coding DNA: TGTGCCAGCGGGGCGGGACCAGGGAATTCACCCCTCCACTTT. It codes for CASGAGPGNSPLHF.